This T cell receptor beta chain was sequenced during a study of T cell repertoires in cytomegalovirus infection. TCRdb processed the reads anew with MiXCR; each CDR3 protein has one entry. The table includes over 300,000 distinct CDR3 sequences, 15% to 20% detected once. This clonotype was counted a few times. CDR1 is SGDLS, CDR2 YYNGEE, per germline. The CDR3 covers 15 residues. Trimming cost V 0 bases and J 6 bases; bases outside gene matches: 6. J is TRBJ2-1 and V is TRBV9; 7 bases match TRBD2. The receptor was isolated from a human donor in good health (CMV status not recorded). Some clones in this sample may be carry-over from other donors' samples. The sequenced sample consisted of PBMCs. The CDR3 protein is CASSVDGTISNEQFF. Written as DNA, the CDR3 is TGTGCCAGCAGCGTAGACGGGACTATAAGCAATGAGCAGTTCTTC.